This T cell receptor (beta chain) was sequenced in a study of blood T cell repertoires in COVID-19. Study information: The analysed material was cDNA or gDNA that came from T cells, B-cell-depleted T cells, or PBMCs.

Trimming took 4 bases from V and 8 from J, leaving 17 bases between them. There are 15 residues in the CDR3. Per the germline V gene, CDR1 is LNHNV and CDR2 is YYDKDF (reference sequence). In the authors' workflow: How many nucleated cells were present was estimated from reference gene primer amplification. Produced via immunoSEQ multiplex PCR; TCRdb's table is partial and in-frame only. The V and J calls and clone size are taken from that table; D and trimming were inferred from the DNA. The sample consists of some 220,000 clones, about 87% of them appearing once. Sequenced: PBMCs or T cells enriched from blood (not recorded which). The sequence was obtained from a woman aged 25 to 45 who had recovered from COVID-19. The genes are TRBV15 and TRBJ1-4; TRBD1 is a possible D gene (5 bases). CDR3 sequence reads: CATSKTKTEGEKLFF. The CDR3, as DNA: TGTGCCACCAGCAAGACCAAGACAGAAGGGGAAAAACTGTTTTTT.